This T cell receptor beta chain is drawn from a study of cytomegalovirus exposure and HLA in healthy donors. The PCR used 60 Vbeta and 13 Jbeta primers. The data were produced by immunoSEQ multiplex PCR, yet TCRdb's version contains in-frame clones alone and is incomplete. Of under 200,000 clones in the sample, around 84% were seen once. This CDR3 region has 12 residues. The V and J ends lost 0 bases and 6 bases respectively, with 4 bases between them. Germline loops: CDR1 SGHRS, CDR2 YFSETQ. This chain uses TRBV5-1 with TRBJ1-5, with D unresolved. The TCR comes from a woman under 30 in good health and CMV-seronegative. Sequenced material: PBMCs. The CDR3 sequence: CASSLEAQPQHF. In DNA, the CDR3 is TGCGCCAGCAGCTTGGAAGCTCAGCCCCAGCATTTT.